This T cell receptor beta chain derives from a study of blood T cells in healthy people across ages. The V and J ends lost 0 bases and 0 bases, in that order; junction bases with no gene match: 3. Germline values: CDR1 SGHRS, CDR2 YFSETQ. This CDR3 is 18 amino acids long. The second PCR ran about 6 to 12 cycles with a sample-barcoded 5' primer and J-beta primers. TCRdb independently ran MiXCR on the 5' RACE reads; one entry per CDR3 protein. Of about 930,000 distinct CDR3 sequences in the sample, roughly 28% were seen once. These data were also reused for a study on T cells of mothers and their children. Per that study: Every mother supplied over 9 million TCR beta CDR3 reads and every child a few million. It was observed that no persistent microchimeric T cell clones could be detected.

This sequence was found in a woman between 40 and 50 years old in good health. The specimen sequenced was blood. The chain uses TRBV5-1 and TRBJ2-1; 13 bases align to TRBD2. CDR3 sequence: CASSLGTSGGYSYNEQFF. The CDR3 DNA follows: TGCGCCAGCAGCTTGGGGACTAGCGGGGGTTACTCCTACAATGAGCAGTTCTTC.